These 5 T cell receptor beta chains share one sample of origin, sequenced in a study of blood T cell repertoires in COVID-19. Using immunoSEQ multiplex PCR, the repertoire was profiled, and TCRdb retains in-frame clones only, with some absent. The table shows hundreds of thousands of clones, with approximately 90% occurring only once. Specimen: PBMCs or T cells enriched from blood (not recorded which). The receptors stem from a woman younger than 35 who had been exposed to COVID-19.

The chain couples TRBV5-1 to TRBJ2-7, with 9 bases identical to TRBD1. CDR3 length: 15 residues. From germline, CDR1 is SGHRS and CDR2 YFSETQ. J gave up 5 bases and V 4 bases, and 10 bases lay outside the gene matches. CDR3 amino acids: CASSPPVNRGHEQYF. CDR3 nucleotides: TGCGCCAGCAGCCCTCCCGTGAACAGGGGGCACGAGCAGTACTTC.

The chain uses TRBV12-3 or TRBV12-4 and TRBJ2-7, with 8 positions matching TRBD2. There are 13 residues in the CDR3. Unmatched junction bases numbered 4, after V lost 6 bases and J lost 3 bases. In nucleotides, the CDR3 is TGTGCCAGCAGATCAAGCGGGAGCTACGAGCAGTACTTC. Translation: CASRSSGSYEQYF.

About this clone itself: The same CDR3 arises from other DNA sequences in this sample as well. The rearrangement links TRBV12-3 or TRBV12-4 to TRBJ2-7, with TRBD2 as a possible D gene (6 bases). The CDR3 totals 13 residues. V dropped 0 bases and J dropped 7 bases, with 10 bases sitting between them. The CDR3 region is CASSLALGGEQYF. In DNA, the CDR3 is TGTGCCAGCAGTTTAGCGTTGGGGGGAGAGCAGTACTTC.

The J gene is TRBJ2-2, the V gene TRBV6-1; TRBD1 matches 9 bases. J gave up 4 bases and V 3 bases, and 15 bases lay outside the gene matches. The CDR3 extends over 19 amino acids. From germline, CDR1 is MNHNS and CDR2 SASEGT. As DNA, the CDR3 is TGTGCCAGCAGTGACCGAACGCCCGGACAGGGGCTAAGCACCGGGGAGCTGTTTTTT. Translated, it gives CASSDRTPGQGLSTGELFF.

A word on this clone: The germline gene is not matched at one end of the junction; a read error may be the cause. The J gene is TRBJ1-3, the V gene TRBV9, with a weak D call TRBD1 (5 bases). This CDR3 contains 20 residues. Germline V gene data show CDR1 as SGDLS and CDR2 as YYNGEE. CDR3 nucleotides: TGTGCCACCAGCCCCGGCAGGGTTACGTATCTTGTGAGCTCTGGAAACACCATATATTTT. It yields the protein CATSPGRVTYLVSSGNTIYF.